Sequencing of this T cell receptor (beta chain) was carried out in a study of T cell responses to AZD1222 COVID-19 vaccine. Findings and caveats of the study: CD4 TCRs associated with vaccination spanned spike, dominating at 160-218 and 743-854. Among the donors, most were white British and more were female, and clonal diversity was possibly underestimated.

As concerns this clone: Its antigen is not known.

Using immunoSEQ multiplex PCR, the repertoire was profiled, and TCRdb retains in-frame clones only, with some absent. The profile shows 130,000 or so clones, around 89% of them singletons. CDR1 SGHAT and CDR2 FQDESV come from the germline V gene (reference sequence). Trimming pared 1 base from V and 7 bases from J, leaving 5 bases between. The CDR3 loop spans 13 amino acids. The sample in question was peripheral blood, obtained on day 0 of AZD1222 vaccination. The rearrangement uses TRBV11-1 and TRBJ1-6, with D possibly TRBD1 on 5 matching bases. This receptor was obtained from an adult in good health. The DNA for the CDR3 is TGTGCCAGCAGCTTAGGACAGAATTCACCCCTCCACTTT. Protein sequence: CASSLGQNSPLHF.